This T cell receptor (beta chain) was recovered during a study of response to subunit inactivated influenza vaccine. The CDR3 is made up of 16 amino acids. Unmatched junction bases numbered 6, after V lost 3 bases and J lost 2 bases. This clonotype was counted ten times or more. TCRdb passed the RT-PCR reads through MiXCR, listing each CDR3 protein once. This table has about 170,000 distinct CDR3 sequences, approximately 12% appearing once. These data were also reused for a study on T cells expressing NK-cell markers. Turning to that study: 5'RACE template switching with UMIs generated TCR beta cDNA. Of eight sequenced donors, seven were HCMV-seropositive and one HCMV-seronegative. Leadership of the CD3+CD56-NKG2C+ fraction also belonged to these clonotypes in several donors.

This specimen consisted of CD8+ T cells sorted from PBMCs, obtained approximately 12 days after vaccination. The rearrangement joins TRBV12-3 or TRBV12-4 to TRBJ2-3; 9 nucleotides align to TRBD2. This clonotype was sampled from a man aged 50 to 60 who received an inactivated influenza vaccine. CDR3 in amino acids: CASSLFGGGATDTQYF. The CDR3 DNA follows: TGTGCCAGCAGTTTGTTCGGCGGGGGGGCCACAGATACGCAGTATTTT.